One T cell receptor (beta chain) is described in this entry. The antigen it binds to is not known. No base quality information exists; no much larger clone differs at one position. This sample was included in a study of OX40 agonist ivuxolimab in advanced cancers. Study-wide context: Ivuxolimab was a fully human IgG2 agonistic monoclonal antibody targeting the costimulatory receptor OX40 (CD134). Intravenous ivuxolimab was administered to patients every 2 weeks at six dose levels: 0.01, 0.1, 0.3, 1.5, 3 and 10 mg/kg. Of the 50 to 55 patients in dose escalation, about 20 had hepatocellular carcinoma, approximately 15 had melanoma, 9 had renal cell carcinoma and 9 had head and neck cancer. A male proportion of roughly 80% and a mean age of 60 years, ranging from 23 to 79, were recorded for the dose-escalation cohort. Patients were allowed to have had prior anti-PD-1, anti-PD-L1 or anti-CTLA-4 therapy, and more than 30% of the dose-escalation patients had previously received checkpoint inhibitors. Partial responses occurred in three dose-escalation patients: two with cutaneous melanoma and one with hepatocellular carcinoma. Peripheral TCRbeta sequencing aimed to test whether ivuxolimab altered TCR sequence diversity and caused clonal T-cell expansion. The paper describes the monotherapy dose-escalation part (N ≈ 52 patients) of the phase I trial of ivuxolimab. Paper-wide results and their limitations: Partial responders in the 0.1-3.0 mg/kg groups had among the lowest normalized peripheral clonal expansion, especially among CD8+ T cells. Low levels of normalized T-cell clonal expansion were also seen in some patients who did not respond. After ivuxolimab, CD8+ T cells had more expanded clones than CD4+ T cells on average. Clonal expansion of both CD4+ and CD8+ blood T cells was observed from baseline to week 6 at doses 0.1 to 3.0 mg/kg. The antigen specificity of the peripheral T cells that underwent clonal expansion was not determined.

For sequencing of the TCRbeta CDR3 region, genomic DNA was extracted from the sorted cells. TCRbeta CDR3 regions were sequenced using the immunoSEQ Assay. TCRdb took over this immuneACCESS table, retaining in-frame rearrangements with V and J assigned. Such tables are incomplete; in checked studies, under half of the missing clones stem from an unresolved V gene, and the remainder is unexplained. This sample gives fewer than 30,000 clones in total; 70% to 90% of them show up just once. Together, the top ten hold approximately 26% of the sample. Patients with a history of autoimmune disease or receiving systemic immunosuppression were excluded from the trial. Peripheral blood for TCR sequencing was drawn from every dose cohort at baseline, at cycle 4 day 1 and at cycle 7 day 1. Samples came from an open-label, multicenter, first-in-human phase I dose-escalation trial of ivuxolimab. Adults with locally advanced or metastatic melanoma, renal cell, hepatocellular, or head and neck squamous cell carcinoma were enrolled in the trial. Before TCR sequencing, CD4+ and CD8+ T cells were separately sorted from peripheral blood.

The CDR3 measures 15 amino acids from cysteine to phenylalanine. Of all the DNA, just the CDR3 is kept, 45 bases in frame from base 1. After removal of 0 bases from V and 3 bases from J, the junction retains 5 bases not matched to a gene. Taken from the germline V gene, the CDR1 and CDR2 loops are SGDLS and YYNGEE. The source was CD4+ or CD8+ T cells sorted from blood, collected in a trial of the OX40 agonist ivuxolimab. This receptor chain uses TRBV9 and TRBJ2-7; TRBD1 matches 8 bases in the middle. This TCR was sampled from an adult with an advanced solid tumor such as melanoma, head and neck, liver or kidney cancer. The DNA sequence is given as TGTGCCAGCAGCGTAGGAGGGGACAGGAGCTACGAGCAGTACTTC. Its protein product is CASSVGGDRSYEQYF.